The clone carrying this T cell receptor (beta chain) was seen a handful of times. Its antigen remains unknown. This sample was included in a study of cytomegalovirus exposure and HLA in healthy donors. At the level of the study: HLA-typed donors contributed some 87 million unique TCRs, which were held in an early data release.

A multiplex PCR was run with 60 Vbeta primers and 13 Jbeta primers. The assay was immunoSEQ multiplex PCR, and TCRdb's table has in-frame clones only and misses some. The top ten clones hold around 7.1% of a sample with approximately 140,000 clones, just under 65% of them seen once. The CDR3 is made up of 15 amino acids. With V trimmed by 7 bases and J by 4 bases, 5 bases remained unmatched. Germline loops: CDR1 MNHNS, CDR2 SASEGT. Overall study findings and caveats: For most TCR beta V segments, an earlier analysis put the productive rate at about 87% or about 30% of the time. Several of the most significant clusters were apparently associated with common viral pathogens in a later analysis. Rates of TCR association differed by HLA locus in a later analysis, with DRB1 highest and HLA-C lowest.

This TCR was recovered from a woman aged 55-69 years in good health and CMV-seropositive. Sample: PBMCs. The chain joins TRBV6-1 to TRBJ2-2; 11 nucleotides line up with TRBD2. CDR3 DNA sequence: TGTGCCAGCAACCAGGGACTAGCGGCCACCGGGGAGCTGTTTTTT. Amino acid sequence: CASNQGLAATGELFF.